This TCR beta chain was identified in a study of OX40 agonist ivuxolimab in advanced cancers. Across the whole study: Ivuxolimab, which patients received intravenously every 2 weeks, was dosed at 0.01 to 10 mg/kg. Prior anti-PD-1, anti-PD-L1 or anti-CTLA-4 therapy was allowed; 30% to 40% had some. Study results and limitations: Antigen targets of the expanded peripheral T cells went undetermined.

Trimming took 3 bases from V and 2 from J; bases not matched to a gene: 11. The CDR3 totals 17 residues. Germline lookup yields CDR1 SGHRS and CDR2 YFSETQ. About this clone itself: Its antigen is as yet unknown.

TCRdb keeps only in-frame clones here, not all; method: immunoSEQ multiplex PCR. This table holds roughly 79,000 clones, around 90% found once. The sequencing here drew on CD4+ or CD8+ T cells sorted from blood, taken in a trial of the OX40 agonist ivuxolimab. The clonotype comes from an adult with an advanced solid tumor such as melanoma, head and neck, liver or kidney cancer. The rearrangement links TRBV5-1 to TRBJ1-2; 9 bases fit TRBD1. The CDR3: CASSSTPGQGSNYGYTF. In DNA form, the CDR3 reads TGCGCCAGCAGCTCTACCCCGGGACAGGGATCGAACTATGGCTACACCTTC.